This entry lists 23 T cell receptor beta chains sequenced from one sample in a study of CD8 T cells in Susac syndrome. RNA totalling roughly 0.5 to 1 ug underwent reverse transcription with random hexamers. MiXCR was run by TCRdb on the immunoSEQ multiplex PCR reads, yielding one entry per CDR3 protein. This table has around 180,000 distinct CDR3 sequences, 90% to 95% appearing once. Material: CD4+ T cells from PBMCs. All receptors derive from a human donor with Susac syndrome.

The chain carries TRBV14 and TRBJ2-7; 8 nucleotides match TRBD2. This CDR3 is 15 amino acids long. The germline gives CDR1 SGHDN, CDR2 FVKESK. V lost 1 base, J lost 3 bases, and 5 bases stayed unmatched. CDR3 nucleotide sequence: TGTGCCAGCAGCCAAGTCGCGGGGGGCCTCTACGAGCAGTACTTC. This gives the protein CASSQVAGGLYEQYF.

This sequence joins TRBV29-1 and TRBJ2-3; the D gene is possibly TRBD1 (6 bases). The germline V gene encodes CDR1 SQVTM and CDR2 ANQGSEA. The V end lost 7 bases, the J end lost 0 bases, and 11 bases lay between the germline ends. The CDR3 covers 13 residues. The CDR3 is CSAADSSTDTQYF. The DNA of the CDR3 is TGCAGCGCGGCGGACAGTAGCACAGATACGCAGTATTTT.

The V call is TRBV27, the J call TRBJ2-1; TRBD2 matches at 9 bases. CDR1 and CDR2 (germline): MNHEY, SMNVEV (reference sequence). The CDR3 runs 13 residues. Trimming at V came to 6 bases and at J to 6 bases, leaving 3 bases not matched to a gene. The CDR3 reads CASRASGVNEQFF. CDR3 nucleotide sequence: TGTGCCAGCAGGGCTAGCGGGGTCAATGAGCAGTTCTTC.

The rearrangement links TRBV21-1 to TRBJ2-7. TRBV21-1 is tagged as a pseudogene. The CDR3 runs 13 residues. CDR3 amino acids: CASSKTQNYEQYF. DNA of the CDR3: TGTGCCAGCAGCAAAACGCAGAACTACGAGCAGTACTTC.

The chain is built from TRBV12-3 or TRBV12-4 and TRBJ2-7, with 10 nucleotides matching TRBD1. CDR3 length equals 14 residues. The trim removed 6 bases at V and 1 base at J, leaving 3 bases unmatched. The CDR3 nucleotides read TGTGCCAGCAGACCGGGACAGGGGTCCTACGAGCAGTACTTC. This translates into CASRPGQGSYEQYF.

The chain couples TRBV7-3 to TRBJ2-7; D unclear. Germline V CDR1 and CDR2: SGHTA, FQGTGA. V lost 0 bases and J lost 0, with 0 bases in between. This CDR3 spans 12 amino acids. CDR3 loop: CASSLTSYEQYF. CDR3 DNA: TGTGCCAGCAGCTTAACCTCCTACGAGCAGTACTTC.

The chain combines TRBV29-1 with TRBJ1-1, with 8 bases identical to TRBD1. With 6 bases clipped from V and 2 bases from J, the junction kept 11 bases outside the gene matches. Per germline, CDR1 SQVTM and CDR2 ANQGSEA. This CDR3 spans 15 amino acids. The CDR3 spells CSVLGTGSSNTEAFF. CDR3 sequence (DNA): TGCAGCGTCCTAGGGACAGGTTCGTCAAACACTGAAGCTTTCTTT.

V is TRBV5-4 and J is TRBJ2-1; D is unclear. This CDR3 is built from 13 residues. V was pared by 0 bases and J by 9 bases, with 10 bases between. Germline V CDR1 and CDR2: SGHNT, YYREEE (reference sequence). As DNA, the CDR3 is TGTGCCAGCAGCTTGGATCGGTTCGGTGAGCAGTTCTTC. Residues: CASSLDRFGEQFF.

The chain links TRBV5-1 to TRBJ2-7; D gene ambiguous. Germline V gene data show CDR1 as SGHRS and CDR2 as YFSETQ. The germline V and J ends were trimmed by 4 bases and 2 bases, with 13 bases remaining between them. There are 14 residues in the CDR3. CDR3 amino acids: CASSITSPPYEQYF. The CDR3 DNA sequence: TGCGCCAGCAGCATTACAAGTCCTCCCTACGAGCAGTACTTC. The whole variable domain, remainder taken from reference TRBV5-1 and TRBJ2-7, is KAGVTQTPRYLIKTRGQQVTLSCSPISGHRSVSWYQQTPGQGLQFLFEYFSETQRNKGNFPGRFSGRQFSNSRSEMNVSTLELGDSALYLCASSITSPPYEQYFGPGTRLTVT.

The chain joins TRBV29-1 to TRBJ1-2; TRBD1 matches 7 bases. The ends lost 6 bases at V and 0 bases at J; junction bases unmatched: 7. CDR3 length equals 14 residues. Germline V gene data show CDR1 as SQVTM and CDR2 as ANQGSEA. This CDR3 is CSVSRQGPNYGYTF. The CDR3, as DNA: TGCAGCGTCAGCAGACAGGGCCCTAACTATGGCTACACCTTC.

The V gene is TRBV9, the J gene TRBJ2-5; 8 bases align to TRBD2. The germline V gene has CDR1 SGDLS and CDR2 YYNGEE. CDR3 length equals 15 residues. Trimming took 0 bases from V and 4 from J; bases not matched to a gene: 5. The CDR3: CASSVDSSGAETQYF. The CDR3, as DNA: TGTGCCAGCAGCGTAGATAGTAGCGGGGCAGAGACCCAGTACTTC.

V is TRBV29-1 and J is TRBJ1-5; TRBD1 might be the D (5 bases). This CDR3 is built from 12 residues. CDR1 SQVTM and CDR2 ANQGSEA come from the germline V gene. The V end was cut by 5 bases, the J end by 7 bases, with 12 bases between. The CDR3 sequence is CSVTPPGQPQHF. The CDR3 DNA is TGCAGCGTTACACCCCCAGGGCAGCCCCAGCATTTT. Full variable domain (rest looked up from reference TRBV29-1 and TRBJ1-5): SAVISQKPSRDICQRGTSLTIQCQVDSQVTMMFWYRQQPGQSLTLIATANQGSEATYESGFVIDKFPISRPNLTFSTLTVSNMSPEDSSIYLCSVTPPGQPQHFGDGTRLSIL.

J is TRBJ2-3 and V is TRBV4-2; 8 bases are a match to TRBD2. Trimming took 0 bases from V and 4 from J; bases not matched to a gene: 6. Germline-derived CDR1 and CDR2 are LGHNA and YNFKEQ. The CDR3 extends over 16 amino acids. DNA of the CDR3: TGTGCCAGCAGCCAAGATCCTCCGGGGGGGGCAGATACGCAGTATTTT. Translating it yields CASSQDPPGGADTQYF.

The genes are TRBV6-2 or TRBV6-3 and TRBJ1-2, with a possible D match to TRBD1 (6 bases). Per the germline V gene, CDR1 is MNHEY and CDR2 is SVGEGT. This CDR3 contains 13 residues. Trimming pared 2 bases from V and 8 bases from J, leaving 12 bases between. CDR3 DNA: TGTGCCAGCAGTTACAACCAGGGGAACGGCTACACCTTC. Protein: CASSYNQGNGYTF.

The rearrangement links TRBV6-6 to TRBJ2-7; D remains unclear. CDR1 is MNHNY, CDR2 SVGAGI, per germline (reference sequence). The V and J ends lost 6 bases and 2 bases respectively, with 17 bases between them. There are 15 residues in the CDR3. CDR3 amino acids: CASSLSDGSTYEQYF. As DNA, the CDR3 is TGTGCCAGCAGCCTATCAGACGGAAGTACCTACGAGCAGTACTTC.

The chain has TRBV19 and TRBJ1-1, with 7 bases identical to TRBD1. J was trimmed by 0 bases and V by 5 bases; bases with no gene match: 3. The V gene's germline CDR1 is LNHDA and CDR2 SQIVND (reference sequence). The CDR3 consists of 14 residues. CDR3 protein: CASSFRGLNTEAFF. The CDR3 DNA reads TGTGCCAGTAGTTTCAGGGGGTTGAACACTGAAGCTTTCTTT.

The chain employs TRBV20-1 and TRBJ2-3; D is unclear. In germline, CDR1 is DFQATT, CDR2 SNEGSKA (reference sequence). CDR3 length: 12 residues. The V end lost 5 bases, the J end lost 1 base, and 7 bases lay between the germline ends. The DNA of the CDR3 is TGCAGTGCTCAAGGTGGCACAGATACGCAGTATTTT. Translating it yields CSAQGGTDTQYF.

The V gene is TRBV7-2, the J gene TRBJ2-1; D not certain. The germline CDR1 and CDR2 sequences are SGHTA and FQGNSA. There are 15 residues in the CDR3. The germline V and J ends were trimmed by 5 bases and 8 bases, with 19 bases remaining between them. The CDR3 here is CASSPWGSGSDEQFF. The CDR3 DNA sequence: TGTGCCAGCAGCCCTTGGGGAAGTGGCTCCGATGAGCAGTTCTTC. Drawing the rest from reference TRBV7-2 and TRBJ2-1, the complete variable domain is GAGVSQSPSNKVTEKGKDVELRCDPISGHTALYWYRQSLGQGLEFLIYFQGNSAPDKSGLPSDRFSAERTGGSVSTLTIQRTQQEDSAVYLCASSPWGSGSDEQFFGPGTRLTVL.

CDR3: CASSFRRDQETQYF. DNA of the CDR3: TGTGCCAGCAGTTTCAGGAGAGACCAAGAGACCCAGTACTTC. V usage is TRBV27 and J usage is TRBJ2-5, with no clear D. The V end lost 3 bases, the J end lost 0 bases, and 8 bases lay between the germline ends. CDR1 and CDR2 (germline): MNHEY, SMNVEV (reference sequence). The CDR3 is 14 amino acids.

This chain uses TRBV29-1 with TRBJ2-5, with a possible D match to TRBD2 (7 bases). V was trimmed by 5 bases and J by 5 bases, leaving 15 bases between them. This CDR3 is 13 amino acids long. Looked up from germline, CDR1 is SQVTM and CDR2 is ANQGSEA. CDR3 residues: CSVSGGGAETQYF. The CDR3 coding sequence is TGCAGCGTTTCGGGGGGCGGTGCGGAGACCCAGTACTTC.

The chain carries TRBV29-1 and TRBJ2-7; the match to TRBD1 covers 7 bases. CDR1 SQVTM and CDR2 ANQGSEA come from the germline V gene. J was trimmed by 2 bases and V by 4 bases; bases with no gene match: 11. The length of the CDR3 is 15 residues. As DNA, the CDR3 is TGCAGCGTTGCCGCCGGGACAGCAAGGGCCTACGAGCAGTACTTC. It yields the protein CSVAAGTARAYEQYF.

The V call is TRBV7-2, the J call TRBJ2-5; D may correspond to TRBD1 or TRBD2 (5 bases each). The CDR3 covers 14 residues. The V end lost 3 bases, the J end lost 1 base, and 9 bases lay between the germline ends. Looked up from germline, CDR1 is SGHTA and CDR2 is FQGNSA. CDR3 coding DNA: TGTGCCAGCAGCTTCGGGGCCACCCAAGAGACCCAGTACTTC. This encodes CASSFGATQETQYF.

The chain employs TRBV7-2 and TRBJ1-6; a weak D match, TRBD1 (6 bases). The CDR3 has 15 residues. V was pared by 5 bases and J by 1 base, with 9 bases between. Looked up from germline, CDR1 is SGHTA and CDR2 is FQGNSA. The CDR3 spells CASSPRGSYNSPLHF. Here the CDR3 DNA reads TGTGCCAGCAGCCCTAGGGGGTCCTATAATTCACCCCTCCACTTT.